This TCR beta chain was recovered during a study of CD8+ T cells in alopecia areata. Whole-study context: Treated patients received oral tofacitinib, 5 to 10 mg twice daily.

Germline CDR1 MNHEY, CDR2 SMNVEV (reference sequence). The CDR3 totals 12 residues. V lost 5 bases, J lost 7 bases, and 6 bases lay in between. TCR sequencing used cDNA made by reverse transcription of extracted RNA. Assay used: immunoSEQ multiplex PCR; TCRdb lists only in-frame clones, some missing. The data show more than 90,000 clones, with roughly 58% seen just once and approximately 29% held by the top ten. Treatment of the sample: oral pan-JAK inhibitor, 5-10 mg twice daily. Peripheral blood and lesional scalp punch biopsies came from alopecia areata patients. Starting from PBMCs, sorting isolated CD4+ and CD8+ T cells. Study findings and constraints: While tofacitinib was given, many expanded lesional clones persisted in scalp and blood.

About this clone itself: The antigen is not known. The identical CDR3 is also encoded by other nucleotide sequences in the sample.

V is TRBV27 and J is TRBJ1-6; D gene uncertain. The specimen comprised CD8+ T cells sorted from blood, sampled at week 4, from a patient treated with tofacitinib. This clonotype originated in a human donor with alopecia areata. The CDR3 is CASSPRNSPLHF. Here the CDR3 DNA reads TGTGCCAGCAGTCCTCGGAATTCACCCCTCCACTTT.